This T cell receptor (beta chain) emerged from a study of cytomegalovirus exposure and HLA in healthy donors. For the study at large: An early data release held around 80 million unique TCRs from HLA-typed donors. Study-wide results and caveats: Highly shared variants forming one cluster were likely a sequencing artifact. Roughly even sequencing depth across donors was the assumption behind the presence/absence analyses.

A note on this clone: The target antigen is unknown.

Trimming pared 4 bases from V and 4 bases from J, leaving 17 bases between. The CDR3 extends over 15 amino acids. CDR1 is SGHRS and CDR2 is YFSETQ in the germline V gene. Each of the donors was a healthy bone marrow donor. PCR amplification relied on 60 Vbeta primers (plus 13 Jbeta primers). Assay: immunoSEQ multiplex PCR; the TCRdb copy retains only in-frame clones and omits some. The data show more than 80,000 clones, 78% seen once. The receptor was isolated from a woman aged 40 to 50 in good health and CMV-seropositive. Material for sequencing was PBMCs. The J gene is TRBJ2-5, the V gene TRBV5-1; D may be TRBD1 (6 bases). CDR3 nucleotide sequence: TGCGCCAGCAGCGTAATGTCAGGGGAAGGAGAGACCCAGTACTTC. It encodes CASSVMSGEGETQYF.